This TCR beta chain originates from a study of siplizumab effects on memory and regulatory T cells. General study findings and limits: Alloreactive sequences from unstimulated CD4+ memory cells fell significantly with siplizumab. Unstimulated naive T cells seemed to show more diversity than memory cells did, and they also seemed to be among the major contributors to the alloresponse.

The germline V and J ends were trimmed by 5 bases and 3 bases, with 11 bases remaining between them. The CDR3 covers 13 residues. Germline CDR1 is SGHNT and CDR2 is YENEEA. Data came from immunoSEQ multiplex PCR; TCRdb stores just in-frame clones and leaves some out. The sample consists of 70,000 to 100,000 clones, approximately 96% of them appearing once. For this clone: What it binds is not known.

The clonotype comes from a human donor in good health. This sequence joins TRBV11-3 and TRBJ2-7; D is unclear. Specimen: naive CD4+ T cells sorted from blood. The CDR3 sequence is CASSGQDGYEQYF. The CDR3 nucleotides are TGTGCCAGCAGCGGGCAGGATGGCTACGAGCAGTACTTC. Full variable domain (rest looked up from reference TRBV11-3 and TRBJ2-7): EAGVVQSPRYKIIEKKQPVAFWCNPISGHNTLYWYLQNLGQGPELLIRYENEEAVDDSQLPKDRFSAERLKGVDSTLKIQPAELGDSAVYLCASSGQDGYEQYFGPGTRLTVT.